This entry lists 27 T cell receptor beta chains sequenced from one sample in a study of shared clonotypes between healthy human individuals. This table comes from immunoSEQ multiplex PCR, and its TCRdb copy is limited to in-frame clones, with some not included. The sample yields around 1.1 million clones, approximately 80% seen once. Sequenced material: memory CD4+ T cells from PBMCs. Sample subset: CD45RA-negative fraction. The receptor source for this set is a man between 18 and 35 years old in good health. Some clones in this sample may be carry-over from other donors' samples.

This clone was picked up many times. The rearrangement uses TRBV2 and TRBJ2-6; D call uncertain. This CDR3 contains 14 residues. Germline V lookup: CDR1 SNHLY, CDR2 FYNNEI. Trimming removed 11 bases from V and 0 bases from J, with 11 bases in between. CDR3: CASRALSGANVLTF. In DNA form, the CDR3 reads TGTGCCTCCCGGGCCCTCTCTGGGGCCAACGTCCTGACTTTC.

This chain connects TRBV11-2 to TRBJ1-1, with unresolved D. This CDR3 comprises 14 residues. Germline assignment: CDR1 SGHAT and CDR2 FQNNGV. Trimming removed 2 bases from V and 4 bases from J, with 11 bases in between. The CDR3 coding sequence is TGTGCCAGCAGCTTACTCCCAGTGGGCACTGAAGCTTTCTTT. It codes for CASSLLPVGTEAFF.

This clone has only a few counts. The rearrangement links TRBV5-1 to TRBJ2-2; 11 nucleotides align to TRBD1. V shed 5 bases, J shed 5 bases, and the junction held 5 bases outside the gene matches. The CDR3 covers 15 residues. The V gene's germline CDR1 is SGHRS and CDR2 YFSETQ. The CDR3 DNA reads TGCGCCAGCAGAATCGGACAGGGGGCTACCGGGGAGCTGTTTTTT. Amino acid sequence: CASRIGQGATGELFF.

This sequence joins TRBV2 and TRBJ2-2; D is unresolved. The germline CDR1 and CDR2 sequences are SNHLY and FYNNEI. CDR3 length: 17 residues. The V end was cut by 6 bases, the J end by 2 bases, with 19 bases between. The CDR3 bases are TGTGCCAGCAGGAAAGGACCTTCGGTGGGAAACACCGGGGAGCTGTTTTTT. Protein: CASRKGPSVGNTGELFF.

This sequence joins TRBV9 and TRBJ2-7; tentatively, D is TRBD1 (5 bases). Trimming stripped 2 bases from V and 4 bases from J, with 13 bases between. CDR1 and CDR2 (germline): SGDLS, YYNGEE. The CDR3 runs 14 residues. The CDR3 DNA sequence: TGTGCCAGCAGCGTGCAGGGCGGCTCGTACGAGCAGTACTTC. This encodes CASSVQGGSYEQYF.

Points on this clone: One end of the junction fails to match germline, which may point to a read error. The sample has other DNA sequences that encode this CDR3 too. The rearrangement joins TRBV7-3 to TRBJ1-1; D perhaps matches TRBD1 (5 bases). From germline, CDR1 is SGHTA and CDR2 FQGTGA. This CDR3 spans 14 amino acids. The CDR3 DNA reads TGTGCCAGTAGCTTAAGCCGGGACGACACTGAAGCTTTCTTT. Translated, it gives CASSLSRDDTEAFF.

This sequence joins TRBV4-1 and TRBJ2-1, with TRBD2 identical over 14 bases. Germline V gene data show CDR1 as MGHRA and CDR2 as YSYEKL. The CDR3 consists of 15 residues. With V trimmed by 3 bases and J by 9 bases, 4 bases remained unmatched. For the CDR3, the DNA is TGCGCCAGCAGCCAGGGACTAGCGGGAGAAGCTGAGCAGTTCTTC. Protein sequence: CASSQGLAGEAEQFF.

The rearrangement joins TRBV19 to TRBJ2-1; D is perhaps TRBD1 (5 bases). Germline loops: CDR1 LNHDA, CDR2 SQIVND (reference sequence). This CDR3 has 14 amino acids. Deletions cut 4 bases from V and 1 base from J, with 8 bases between. CDR3 nucleotides: TGTGCCAGTAGTACAGGGTGGTCCTACAATGAGCAGTTCTTC. Translated: CASSTGWSYNEQFF.

This chain uses TRBV7-2 with TRBJ1-2; D not resolved. Germline V gives CDR1 SGHTA, CDR2 FQGNSA. V lost 3 bases and J 6 bases, leaving 8 bases between the germline ends. The length of the CDR3 is 12 residues. CDR3 loop: CASSFIQNGYTF. The CDR3 bases are TGTGCCAGCAGCTTCATACAGAATGGCTACACCTTC.

The V gene is TRBV6-1, the J gene TRBJ1-1; D possibly corresponds to TRBD1 (5 bases). Germline V gene lookup returns CDR1 MNHNS and CDR2 SASEGT. This CDR3 contains 13 residues. The V and J ends lost 5 bases and 8 bases respectively, with 15 bases between them. The DNA of the CDR3 is TGTGCCAGCAGTAAGGACCAGAACAGGGAAGCTTTCTTT. Its protein is CASSKDQNREAFF.

The chain carries TRBV30 and TRBJ2-3; TRBD1 matches 9 bases. The trim removed 1 base at V and 3 bases at J, leaving 5 bases unmatched. This CDR3 is 15 amino acids long. Germline V lookup: CDR1 GTSNPN, CDR2 SVGIG (reference sequence). This chain's CDR3 is CAWSDGQGLTDTQYF. DNA for the CDR3: TGTGCCTGGAGTGACGGACAGGGGTTAACAGATACGCAGTATTTT.

The CDR3: CASRGTAGNTIYF. The CDR3 region has the DNA TGTGCCAGCAGAGGGACAGCTGGAAACACCATATATTTT. The chain uses TRBV6-1 and TRBJ1-3; 7 bases map to TRBD1. V lost 6 bases to trimming and J lost 2 bases; unmatched junction nucleotides: 1. The CDR3 length is 13 residues. Germline loops: CDR1 MNHNS, CDR2 SASEGT.

The V gene is TRBV5-4, the J gene TRBJ2-6; tentative D call: TRBD2 (6 bases). V lost 4 bases and J 4 bases, leaving 15 bases between the germline ends. The germline V gene encodes CDR1 SGHNT and CDR2 YYREEE (reference sequence). The CDR3 consists of 16 residues. CDR3 bases: TGTGCCAGCAGCGCTCCTCCCGGGGGAGGGGCCAACGTCCTGACTTTC. It codes for CASSAPPGGGANVLTF.

The table lists this clone with a few counts. V is TRBV5-8 and J is TRBJ2-5, with 9 bases matching TRBD1. This CDR3 has 16 amino acids. CDR1 is SGHTS, CDR2 YDEGEE, per germline. The junction had 12 bases not matched to a gene; V was cut back by 4 bases and J by 5 bases. This chain's CDR3 is CASSPGTGREHETQYF. The DNA of the CDR3 is TGTGCCAGCAGCCCTGGGACAGGGAGGGAGCATGAGACCCAGTACTTC.

The sample holds a few counts of this clone. Germline and junction disagree at one end, which may indicate a read error. The chain carries TRBV5-6 and TRBJ2-7; D may match TRBD1 or TRBD2 (5 bases each). Germline values: CDR1 SGHDT, CDR2 YYEEEE. This CDR3 comprises 13 residues. CDR3 DNA: TGTGCCAGCAGCTCCTCATTTTCCGGGACCGTGGACTTC. Its translation is CASSSSFSGTVDF.

This chain joins TRBV29-1 and TRBJ2-4; D gene ambiguous. Germline V gene lookup returns CDR1 SQVTM and CDR2 ANQGSEA. CDR3 length equals 12 residues. Trimming took off 1 base at V and 6 bases at J, with 7 bases between the two ends. The CDR3 DNA reads TGCAGCGTTGAAGGTAGTGGAAACATTCAGTACTTC. This encodes CSVEGSGNIQYF.

There are a few counts of this clone. V gene TRBV19 combines with J gene TRBJ2-2; 8 positions agree with TRBD2. CDR3 length: 14 residues. Germline V gene data show CDR1 as LNHDA and CDR2 as SQIVND (reference sequence). V lost 7 bases to trimming and J lost 1 base; unmatched junction nucleotides: 2. CDR3 in DNA: TGTGCCAGTACTGGGACTAGGAACACCGGGGAGCTGTTTTTT. Amino acids: CASTGTRNTGELFF.

This chain connects TRBV5-1 to TRBJ2-2; a weak D match, TRBD2 (6 bases). CDR3 size: 15 residues. V lost 2 bases, J lost 4 bases, and 12 bases lay in between. The germline V gene has CDR1 SGHRS and CDR2 YFSETQ. CDR3 residues: CASSLQLASTGELFF. CDR3 nucleotides: TGCGCCAGCAGCTTACAACTAGCTTCCACCGGGGAGCTGTTTTTT.

This clone came up once. J is TRBJ2-7 and V is TRBV25-1; 7 bases map to TRBD1. The length of the CDR3 is 11 residues. Looked up from germline, CDR1 is MGHDK and CDR2 is SYGVNS. The ends lost 6 bases at V and 11 bases at J; junction bases unmatched: 7. In DNA, the CDR3 is TGTGCCAGCAGCCGACAGGGTATCGAGTACTTC. Protein sequence: CASSRQGIEYF.

About this clone itself: The sample contains more than one DNA sequence encoding this CDR3. The chain's CDR3 is CASSPPGAGTEAFF. The DNA for the CDR3 is TGTGCCAGCAGCCCACCGGGGGCAGGGACTGAAGCTTTCTTT. The chain links TRBV7-9 to TRBJ1-1, with TRBD1 as a possible D gene (6 bases). Trimming took 5 bases from V and 5 from J, leaving 15 bases between them. CDR3 size: 14 residues. CDR1 and CDR2 (germline): SEHNR, FQNEAQ (reference sequence).

The chain employs TRBV13 and TRBJ2-1; tentative D call: TRBD2 (5 bases). Germline V gene sequence: CDR1 PRHDT, CDR2 FYEKMQ (reference sequence). The CDR3 runs to 14 residues. The V end lost 2 bases, the J end lost 6 bases, and 11 bases lay between the germline ends. CDR3 in amino acids: CASSLRGIVNEQFF. Written as DNA, the CDR3 is TGTGCCAGCAGCTTACGAGGGATTGTCAATGAGCAGTTCTTC.

This clone has ten or more counts. This rearrangement joins TRBV28 to TRBJ1-4; D is perhaps TRBD1 (6 bases). V dropped 6 bases and J dropped 5 bases, with 16 bases sitting between them. Germline V lookup: CDR1 MDHEN, CDR2 SYDVKM. There are 15 residues in the CDR3. The CDR3 nucleotides are TGTGCCAGCAGCTTGATGGGGGCCTCGAATGAAAAACTGTTTTTT. Translation gives CASSLMGASNEKLFF. The full variable domain, its missing parts supplied by reference TRBV28 and TRBJ1-4, is DVKVTQSSRYLVKRTGEKVFLECVQDMDHENMFWYRQDPGLGLRLIYFSYDVKMKEKGDIPEGYSVSREKKERFSLILESASTNQTSMYLCASSLMGASNEKLFFGSGTQLSVL.

This chain links TRBV4-2 with TRBJ2-1; D perhaps matches TRBD2 (6 bases). V gave up 4 bases and J gave up 7 bases, with 14 bases separating them. CDR1 is LGHNA, CDR2 YNFKEQ, per germline. The CDR3 has 14 residues. Here the CDR3 reads CASSRGDPENEQFF. CDR3 in DNA: TGTGCCAGCAGCCGGGGGGACCCTGAGAATGAGCAGTTCTTC.

The chain carries TRBV4-1 and TRBJ2-3; the D gene is possibly TRBD2 (5 bases). V was cut by 6 bases and J by 9 bases, with 16 bases left in between. The germline V gene encodes CDR1 MGHRA and CDR2 YSYEKL. CDR3 length: 13 amino acids. The CDR3 DNA follows: TGCGCCAGCAGAGACCCGACGCGGGTAACGCAGTATTTT. It is translated as CASRDPTRVTQYF.

A few counts support this clone. The V gene is TRBV28, the J gene TRBJ1-1; D gene ambiguous. This CDR3 region has 13 residues. Per germline, CDR1 MDHEN and CDR2 SYDVKM. V was shortened by 3 bases and J by 1 base, with 6 bases between the two germline ends. The CDR3 DNA sequence: TGTGCCAGCAGTTTTAACAGGAACACTGAAGCTTTCTTT. This translates into CASSFNRNTEAFF.

This clone showed up many times. The chain combines TRBV4-1 with TRBJ2-7; 7 nucleotides agree with TRBD1. V shed 2 bases and J 4 bases; nucleotides not matched to a gene: 5. This CDR3 has 14 amino acids. Looked up from germline, CDR1 is MGHRA and CDR2 is YSYEKL. The CDR3, as DNA: TGCGCCAGCAGCCAACGGACAGGAAAATACGAGCAGTACTTC. Amino acids: CASSQRTGKYEQYF.

This clone has more than one count but fewer than ten. The chain employs TRBV11-2 and TRBJ1-1; D might be TRBD1 (5 bases). The CDR3 is 14 amino acids. V lost 5 bases, J lost 5 bases, and 15 bases lay in between. Germline values: CDR1 SGHAT, CDR2 FQNNGV. CDR3 in amino acids: CASSGDGLGTEAFF. CDR3 nucleotides: TGTGCCAGCAGCGGGGACGGATTGGGGACTGAAGCTTTCTTT.